These T cell receptor beta chains were read from a single sample in a study of blood T cells in healthy people across ages. One entry per CDR3 protein, called by TCRdb with MiXCR from the 5' RACE reads. The sample lists more than 600,000 distinct CDR3 sequences, around a quarter seen once, with 9.4% in the top ten. The same data also went into a second study, on T cells of mothers and their children.

The sequenced material came from blood. All receptors derive from a boy younger than 18 in good health. Each CDR3 is given with its conserved first and last residue. Fields, in order: V gene, CDR3 protein.

>TRBV29-1
CSVGVLGSYEQYF
>TRBV5-8
CASIRDGYYEQYF
>TRBV12-3/TRBV12-4
CAIRASGRDEQFF
>TRBV4-1
CASSPGTGVRHEQYF
>TRBV27
CASSFLERVNGANVLTF
>TRBV24-1
CATSDNDRSVNYGYTF
>TRBV28
CASRSGGSPDTQYF
>TRBV12-3/TRBV12-4
CASSSYPGTEAFF
>TRBV9
CASSPLDATRDNEQFF
>TRBV5-1
CASSLDNYEQYF
>TRBV12-3/TRBV12-4
CATTLSGTSYNEQFF
>TRBV12-3/TRBV12-4
CASSLWNPDYGYTF
>TRBV20-1
CSSNRGGSYEQYF
>TRBV7-2
CASSLAGGGTEAFF
>TRBV20-1
CSAIRRGAGETQYF
>TRBV29-1
CSVDNEDIQYF
>TRBV29-1
CSVGGTGNEQFF
>TRBV4-1
CASSLDWDQPQHF
>TRBV5-1
CASSFTDRAKNIQYF
>TRBV2
CASRNRGEKLFF
>TRBV29-1
CSVAFVLSRETQYF
>TRBV6-6
CASTRTESGNTIYF
>TRBV19
CASSIGGTSGFNEQFF
>TRBV28
CASSPGTGGWETQYF
>TRBV19
CASRPGGPRETQYF
>TRBV18
CASSRLGTNEKLFF
>TRBV6-1
CARHSNPGQGKSENSPLHF
>TRBV13
CASSYRTGGAYEKLFF
>TRBV6-5
CASSSNEETQYF
>TRBV28
CASWGDRGRETQYF
>TRBV20-1
CSATPHREISYEQYF
>TRBV20-1
CSAEAASGRVDEQFF